Listed here are 10 T cell receptor beta chains from one sample, sequenced in a study of blood T cell repertoires in COVID-19. Data came from immunoSEQ multiplex PCR; TCRdb stores just in-frame clones and leaves some out. The sample contains roughly 300,000 clones, around 90% of which appear only once. The source material was peripheral blood. Receptors were obtained from a woman aged 25-40 years with COVID-19, enrolled during active disease.

The rearrangement uses TRBV27 and TRBJ1-1; 10 nucleotides agree with TRBD1. Per germline, CDR1 MNHEY and CDR2 SMNVEV (reference sequence). V shed 3 bases, J shed 5 bases, and the junction held 3 bases outside the gene matches. CDR3 length: 14 amino acids. The CDR3 sequence: CASSLTGGGTEAFF. Written as DNA, the CDR3 is TGTGCCAGCAGTTTGACAGGGGGCGGAACTGAAGCTTTCTTT.

The chain carries TRBV5-1 and TRBJ2-2; 9 bases agree with TRBD1. The junction had 11 bases not matched to a gene; V was cut back by 2 bases and J by 3 bases. The germline V gene has CDR1 SGHRS and CDR2 YFSETQ. This CDR3 has 18 amino acids. This chain's CDR3 is CASSFSPGQGPYTGELFF. CDR3 coding DNA: TGCGCCAGCAGCTTTTCACCTGGACAGGGGCCTTACACCGGGGAGCTGTTTTTT.

This sequence joins TRBV5-1 and TRBJ2-7, with TRBD2 identical over 8 bases. The CDR3 is 14 residues long. The germline V gene encodes CDR1 SGHRS and CDR2 YFSETQ. The V and J ends lost 7 bases and 8 bases, in that order; junction bases with no gene match: 14. CDR3 DNA: TGCGCCAGCTGGCGGGAGGCCTCGAGGGTGAAGCAGTACTTC. Translating it yields CASWREASRVKQYF.

The chain links TRBV14 to TRBJ2-4; 7 nucleotides align to TRBD1. CDR1 is SGHDN, CDR2 FVKESK, per germline. The CDR3 runs to 22 residues. Germline trimming cut 1 base from V and 2 bases from J; bases unmatched to any gene: 23. The CDR3 here is CASSQVPDRVVQQRLSKNIQYF. CDR3 nucleotides: TGTGCCAGCAGCCAAGTCCCCGACAGGGTGGTCCAACAGAGACTCTCCAAAAACATTCAGTACTTC.

Here the CDR3 DNA reads TGCAGTCAACGGGGGGGAAATGGCTACACCTTC. Protein: CSQRGGNGYTF. The V gene is TRBV20-1, the J gene TRBJ1-2, with D maybe TRBD1 (5 bases). Germline lookup yields CDR1 DFQATT and CDR2 SNEGSKA (reference sequence). V was pared by 8 bases and J by 6 bases, with 13 bases between. There are 11 residues in the CDR3.

The CDR3 here is CASSQVGLAGGTNNEQFF. The CDR3 DNA follows: TGTGCCAGCAGCCAAGTAGGACTAGCGGGAGGAACCAACAATGAGCAGTTCTTC. This sequence joins TRBV4-2 and TRBJ2-1; 14 positions agree with TRBD2. The V and J ends lost 1 base and 5 bases, in that order; junction bases with no gene match: 7. Germline V gene sequence: CDR1 LGHNA, CDR2 YNFKEQ. The CDR3 spans 18 residues.

V is TRBV1 and J is TRBJ1-5. TRBV1 is classified as a pseudogene. The CDR3 is 11 residues long. This chain's CDR3 is CTSGLNQPQHF. The CDR3 nucleotides are TGCACCAGCGGACTTAATCAGCCCCAGCATTTT.

This clone is a singleton in its sample. The V and J genes are TRBV19 and TRBJ2-1, with unresolved D. Deletions cut 1 base from V and 13 bases from J, with 8 bases between. CDR1 is LNHDA and CDR2 is SQIVND in the germline V gene (reference sequence). This CDR3 contains 11 residues. CDR3 protein: CASSIGRYQFF. In DNA, the CDR3 is TGTGCCAGTAGTATAGGGAGATACCAGTTCTTC.

The V call is TRBV9, the J call TRBJ2-3; D is possibly TRBD2 (5 bases). CDR1 is SGDLS and CDR2 is YYNGEE in the germline V gene. Trimming cost V 0 bases and J 8 bases, with 16 bases left between them. The CDR3 contains 15 residues. In DNA, the CDR3 is TGTGCCAGCAGCGTAGCGCCGCTAGCTGAAGGTACGCAGTATTTT. Its protein is CASSVAPLAEGTQYF.

This clone appeared a single time. J is TRBJ1-2 and V is TRBV10-3; the D gene is possibly TRBD1 (6 bases). Trimming took off 3 bases at V and 5 bases at J, with 16 bases between the two ends. The CDR3 has 15 residues. The germline V gene encodes CDR1 ENHRY and CDR2 SYGVKD. In DNA form, the CDR3 reads TGTGCCATCAGTGAAAACAGGGTAGGGGAATATGGCTACACCTTC. Amino acid sequence: CAISENRVGEYGYTF.